This TCR beta chain appears in the sequencing data of a study of blood T cells in healthy people across ages. Overall study results and limits: Compared with aged donors, long-lived donors showed fewer expanded clones, suggesting selection.

Primed by a sample-barcoded 5' primer and a J-beta primer mix, a second PCR proceeded for about 6 to 12 cycles. Every sample gave at least 2.5 million paired-end reads containing CDR3. Each CDR3 protein is one row after TCRdb ran MiXCR on the 5' RACE reads. The sample carries 600,000 or so distinct CDR3 sequences, under 30% recorded once. Regarding this clonotype: Antigen unknown.

This CDR3 is built from 14 residues. V was trimmed by 6 bases and J by 0 bases, leaving 14 bases between them. Per the germline V gene, CDR1 is DFQATT and CDR2 is SNEGSKA (reference sequence). Material: blood. The chain couples TRBV20-1 to TRBJ2-5; D is undetermined. The clonotype was recovered from a woman of 80 years or more in good health. For the CDR3, the DNA is TGCAGTGCCACCGGCAGCTTCTACCAAGAGACCCAGTACTTC. Amino acids: CSATGSFYQETQYF.